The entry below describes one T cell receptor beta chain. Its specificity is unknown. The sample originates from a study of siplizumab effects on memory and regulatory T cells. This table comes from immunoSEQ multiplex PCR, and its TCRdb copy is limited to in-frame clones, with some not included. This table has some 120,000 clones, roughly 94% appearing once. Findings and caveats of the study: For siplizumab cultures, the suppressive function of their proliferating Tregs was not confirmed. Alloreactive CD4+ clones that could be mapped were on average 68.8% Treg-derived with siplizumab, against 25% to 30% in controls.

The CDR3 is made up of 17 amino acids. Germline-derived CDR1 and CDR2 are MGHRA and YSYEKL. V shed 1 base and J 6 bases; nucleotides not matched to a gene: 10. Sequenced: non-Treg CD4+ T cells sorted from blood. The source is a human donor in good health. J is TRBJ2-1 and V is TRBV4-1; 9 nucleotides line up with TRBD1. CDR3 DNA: TGCGCCAGCAGCCAAGTAGGGCAGGACAGGGGTGGCAATGAGCAGTTCTTC. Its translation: CASSQVGQDRGGNEQFF.